This T cell receptor (beta chain) was retrieved from a study of beta chain features in type 1 diabetes. Purity exceeded 95% in all sorted populations. CDR3 length: 19 residues. The V gene's germline CDR1 is MDHEN and CDR2 SYDVKM. V was clipped by 7 bases and J by 4 bases; unmatched bases: 18. cDNA synthesis used the whole RNA isolate, giving expressed TCRB sequences. Produced via immunoSEQ multiplex PCR; TCRdb's table is partial and in-frame only. The profile shows 900,000 or so clones, roughly a sixth of them singletons. In regard to this clone: Its antigen is currently unknown.

Overall study findings and caveats: Among patients, naive, central memory and Treg TCRB repertoires appeared more similar than among healthy donors. Still unanswered here is whether HLA type influences TCRB rearrangement. Insertion counts at VDJ junctions were lower in type 1 diabetes patients, who also showed more deletions there.

The sample taken for sequencing was naive CD4+ T cells from blood. The receptor was isolated from a woman between 18 and 29 years old in good health. V and J are TRBV28 and TRBJ2-1, with 11 bases aligning to TRBD2. The CDR3 nucleotides read TGTGCCAGCACTCCTTGGGCGACTAGCGGGGCGGATTTGTACAATGAGCAGTTCTTC. Its translation: CASTPWATSGADLYNEQFF.